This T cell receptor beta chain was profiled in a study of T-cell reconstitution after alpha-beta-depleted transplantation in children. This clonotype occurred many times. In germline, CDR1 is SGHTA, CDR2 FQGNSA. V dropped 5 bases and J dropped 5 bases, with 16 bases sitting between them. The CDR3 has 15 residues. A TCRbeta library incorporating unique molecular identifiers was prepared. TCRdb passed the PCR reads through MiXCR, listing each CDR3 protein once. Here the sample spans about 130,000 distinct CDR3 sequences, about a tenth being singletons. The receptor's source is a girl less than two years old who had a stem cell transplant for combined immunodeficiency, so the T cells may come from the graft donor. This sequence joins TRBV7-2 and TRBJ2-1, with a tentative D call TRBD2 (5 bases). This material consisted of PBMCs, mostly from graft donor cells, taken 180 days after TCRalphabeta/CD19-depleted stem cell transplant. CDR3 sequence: CASSPRTGIHNEQFF. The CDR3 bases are TGTGCCAGCAGCCCCCGGACCGGGATCCACAATGAGCAGTTCTTC.